This T cell receptor beta chain was captured in a study of T cell responses to AZD1222 COVID-19 vaccine. Background on the study: Pooled in the analysis were second doses at about 4 or about 12 weeks. Study observations and caveats: Donor demographics were predominantly white British with a female majority; clonal diversity may be underestimated.

Trimming pared 7 bases from V and 0 bases from J, leaving 15 bases between. The V gene's germline CDR1 is MNHEY and CDR2 SVGAGI. The CDR3 totals 15 residues. The method was immunoSEQ multiplex PCR; TCRdb's version includes in-frame clones alone and lacks a portion of them. The sample holds tens of thousands of clones, 85% to 90% seen once. Concerning this clone itself: Its target is unknown.

The sequenced sample was peripheral blood, obtained on day 0 of AZD1222 vaccination. The chain combines TRBV6-5 with TRBJ1-2; D is possibly TRBD1 (5 bases). This receptor was taken from an adult in good health. The CDR3 region is CASKEWEGANYGYTF. CDR3 sequence (DNA): TGTGCCAGCAAAGAATGGGAAGGGGCTAACTATGGCTACACCTTC.